Below are 10 T cell receptor beta chains sequenced from a single sample in a study of CD8 T cells in Susac syndrome. The RNA input was 0.5 to 1 ug, and it was reverse transcribed with random hexamers. TCRdb recomputed calls from the immunoSEQ multiplex PCR reads with MiXCR, one row per CDR3 protein. The table includes some 200,000 distinct CDR3 sequences, more than 90% detected once. Sequencing was done on a sample of CD4+ T cells from PBMCs. The receptors shown here come from a human donor with multiple sclerosis.

CDR3 nucleotides: TGCGCCAGCAGCCCGGGGACAGGGGAGACTGAAGCTTTCTTT. Protein sequence: CASSPGTGETEAFF. The chain uses TRBV5-1 and TRBJ1-1; 10 bases map to TRBD1. This CDR3 has 14 residues. In germline, CDR1 is SGHRS, CDR2 YFSETQ. The J segment lost 5 bases and the V segment lost 4 bases, leaving 5 bases of the junction unmatched.

This clonotype appeared a few times. The chain combines TRBV9 with TRBJ2-7; 7 nucleotides line up with TRBD1. J gave up 5 bases and V 5 bases, and 7 bases lay outside the gene matches. Germline assignment: CDR1 SGDLS and CDR2 YYNGEE. CDR3 length: 13 residues. This chain's CDR3 is CASSLTGLDEQYF. The CDR3 DNA is TGTGCCAGCAGTTTGACAGGGTTGGACGAGCAGTACTTC.

The chain has TRBV29-1 and TRBJ1-4, with 7 bases fitting TRBD1. In germline, CDR1 is SQVTM, CDR2 ANQGSEA. This CDR3 contains 13 residues. With V trimmed by 7 bases and J by 3 bases, 5 bases remained unmatched. The CDR3 protein is CSAGGEPNEKLFF. CDR3 coding DNA: TGCAGCGCAGGGGGGGAGCCTAATGAAAAACTGTTTTTT.

CDR3 residues: CASSQGTGGSYEQYF. The DNA for the CDR3 is TGTGCCAGCAGCCAAGGGACAGGGGGATCCTACGAGCAGTACTTC. This chain uses TRBV3-1 with TRBJ2-7; 10 bases are shared with TRBD1. CDR1 LGHDT and CDR2 YNNKEL come from the germline V gene (reference sequence). J was trimmed by 1 base and V by 1 base; bases with no gene match: 1. This CDR3 has 15 amino acids.

V is TRBV2 and J is TRBJ2-1, with D possibly matching TRBD2 (5 bases). The CDR3 covers 15 residues. V lost 4 bases and J lost 7, with 17 bases in between. Per the germline V gene, CDR1 is SNHLY and CDR2 is FYNNEI. The CDR3 region has the DNA TGTGCCAGCAGTGGGTACGGACTTCTGACAAATGAGCAGTTCTTC. Translating it yields CASSGYGLLTNEQFF.

This chain links TRBV27 with TRBJ1-2; 7 nucleotides agree with TRBD1. Per germline, CDR1 MNHEY and CDR2 SMNVEV (reference sequence). The CDR3 totals 16 residues. J lost 8 bases, V lost 5 bases, and 17 bases had no gene match. CDR3 bases: TGTGCCAGCAGTCCCCTGACAGGGAGAGGTATAGGAGGCTACACCTTC. Protein: CASSPLTGRGIGGYTF.

In nucleotides, the CDR3 is TGCAGCGTGGGAAGTAGCGGACAGGGTTACGAGCAGTACTTC. Translation: CSVGSSGQGYEQYF. V and J are TRBV29-1 and TRBJ2-7; 8 bases are shared with TRBD1. Germline V CDR1 and CDR2: SQVTM, ANQGSEA. Germline trimming cut 6 bases from V and 4 bases from J; bases unmatched to any gene: 11. The CDR3 extends over 14 amino acids.

This rearrangement joins TRBV20-1 to TRBJ1-5; D unresolved. The CDR3 extends over 14 amino acids. V was pared by 3 bases and J by 3 bases, with 12 bases between. Germline loops: CDR1 DFQATT, CDR2 SNEGSKA (reference sequence). The CDR3 here is CSASSGLLNQPQHF. The CDR3 DNA is TGCAGTGCTAGCTCTGGGCTTCTCAATCAGCCCCAGCATTTT.

This clonotype was seen only once. The chain employs TRBV9 and TRBJ2-3; TRBD2 aligns across 13 bases. CDR1 and CDR2 (germline): SGDLS, YYNGEE. The CDR3 loop spans 16 amino acids. With V trimmed by 2 bases and J by 6 bases, 6 bases remained unmatched. CDR3 in DNA: TGTGCCAGCAGCGTTTCTGGGACTAGCGGGGTGGATACGCAGTATTTT. Residues: CASSVSGTSGVDTQYF.

The rearrangement links TRBV29-1 to TRBJ2-7; a possible D gene is TRBD1 (6 bases). Germline CDR1 reads SQVTM; CDR2 reads ANQGSEA. The CDR3 spans 14 residues. The V gene lost 3 bases and the J gene lost 7 bases, with 19 bases spanning the gap. The CDR3 reads CSVEAARGPREQYF. The CDR3 DNA reads as TGCAGCGTTGAGGCGGCCAGGGGCCCTCGGGAGCAGTACTTC.